This T cell receptor (beta chain) was profiled in a study of blood T cell repertoires in COVID-19 (dated by TCRdb to the early 2020s). The study in broad terms: Samples from collaborators originated in the United States, Italy and Spain and spanned both the acute and convalescent phases of COVID-19. The prospective study material was composed of cDNA or gDNA derived from T cells, B-cell-depleted T cells, or PBMCs. Deeply sampled blood TCRbeta repertoires from subjects exposed to, actively infected with, or recovered from COVID-19 were included in the dataset. The repertoires were released in a freely available public database intended as a resource for research on the immune response to SARS-CoV-2. The samples were drawn from two sources: the first 160 participants of the ongoing ImmuneRACE study, and over 950 subjects contributed by 6 global collaborators. A de-identified subject ID, COVID-19 status, age in years and sex were almost always included in the sample metadata. HLA class I and class II types, where available, came from metadata supplied by the sample provider rather than from assay-based typing.

The CDR1 and CDR2 encoded by the germline V gene are SGHVS and FNYEAQ. The CDR3 contains 12 residues, cysteine and phenylalanine counted. The entry retains the CDR3 DNA only, 36 bases that are in frame from base 1. Trimming at the junction amounts to 2 bases on V and 6 bases on J, and the germline ends lie 7 bases apart. Details on this clone: The clone's antigen remains unknown. It has no much larger one-base neighbor in the sample; base qualities were not kept.

The immunoSEQ Assay, a bias-controlled multiplex PCR, was used to amplify TCRbeta CDR3 regions from genomic DNA. The published analysis was carried out like this. Within the assay, amplification of reference gene primers was used to estimate how many nucleated cells each sample contained. Sequence reads were collapsed and filtered to measure the absolute abundance of every unique TCRbeta CDR3 rearrangement. For each sample, productive Simpson clonality was calculated by taking the square root of Simpson's diversity index across productive rearrangements. This is the immuneACCESS table as TCRdb keeps it, with only in-frame sequences that have V and J called. A part of the clones is gone; compared with another copy, unresolved V genes explain less than half, and the rest is unexplained. The D gene and trimming were derived from the DNA, and the V and J assignments and clone size from that table. This sample holds about 56,000 clones; about 85% were observed only once. Of the sample, 10% to 15% falls within the top ten clones.

Each collaborating institution followed its own protocols to collect whole blood in K2EDTA tubes. Collaborator samples were shipped for TCRbeta analysis as frozen whole blood, isolated PBMCs, or DNA extracted from either sample type. Study-level results and caveats: The amount of clinical and demographic metadata varied by source and participant and was provided uncurated.

The TCR originated in a woman of 80 years or more with acute or convalescent COVID-19. This chain joins TRBV7-6 to TRBJ1-2; tentative D gene TRBD1, with 5 bases matching. Sequencing was carried out using peripheral blood. The DNA sequence follows: TGTGCCAGCAGCTTATCGGGGGATGGCTACACCTTC. Its protein product is CASSLSGDGYTF.